This section outlines one T cell receptor beta chain sequence together with its context. The protocol was immunoSEQ multiplex PCR, while the TCRdb copy is restricted to in-frame clones and leaves out a portion. This table holds 800,000 to 950,000 clones, 90% to 97% found once. This entry comes from a study of shared clonotypes between healthy human individuals. Germline CDR1 SGHAT, CDR2 FQNNGV. The CDR3 is 13 residues long. The trim removed 5 bases at V and 5 bases at J, leaving 5 bases unmatched. Cells designated naive CD8 were CD45RO-negative and were positively selected for CCR7, with terminally differentiated effector memory CD45RA+ cells excluded.

This TCR came from a man aged 25-45 years in good health. The chain combines TRBV11-2 with TRBJ2-7; 8 bases align to TRBD1. The sequenced sample was naive CD8+ T cells sorted from blood. The CDR3 DNA reads as TGTGCCAGCAGCCGGACAGGGCGGCACGAGCAGTACTTC. Translated, it gives CASSRTGRHEQYF.